A selection of T cell receptor beta chains follows, all from one sample in a study of blood T cell dynamics during melanoma immunotherapy. Profiling relied on immunoSEQ multiplex PCR, and the TCRdb table lists in-frame clones only, not all of them. The sample consists of some 10,000 clones, 87% of them appearing once. Sample: blood, taken from a patient treated with checkpoint blockade. These receptor sequences come from a human donor with melanoma. Both conserved end residues are trimmed from each CDR3.

v_gene: TRBV7-2
j_gene: TRBJ1-3
CDR3aa: ASSPGQISGNTIY

v_gene: TRBV19
j_gene: TRBJ1-3
CDR3aa: ASSLSQGSRNTIY

v_gene: TRBV2
j_gene: TRBJ1-5
CDR3aa: ASSAGLTGQPQH

v_gene: TRBV7-9
j_gene: TRBJ2-2
CDR3aa: ASRDTGIGELF

v_gene: TRBV29-1
j_gene: TRBJ1-2
CDR3aa: SVGPQGYYGYT

v_gene: TRBV7-6
j_gene: TRBJ2-7
CDR3aa: ASRTGQGGEQY

v_gene: TRBV7-6
j_gene: TRBJ2-2
CDR3aa: ASSLGQANTGELF

v_gene: TRBV10-2
j_gene: TRBJ1-3
CDR3aa: ASSFFGQSSGNTIY

v_gene: TRBV13
j_gene: TRBJ2-1
CDR3aa: ASTYQRLSLRNEQF

v_gene: TRBV5-8
j_gene: TRBJ1-1
CDR3aa: ASSFGRAGAF

v_gene: TRBV20-1
j_gene: TRBJ2-5
CDR3aa: SAVAEETQY

v_gene: TRBV5-1
j_gene: TRBJ2-5
CDR3aa: ASSWPGLGETQY